The present T cell receptor (beta chain) was sequenced within a study of OX40 agonist ivuxolimab in advanced cancers. Study background: Patients with prior anti-PD-1, anti-PD-L1 or anti-CTLA-4 therapy were eligible; 40% had some.

Points from the study as a whole: Dose levels from 0.1 to 3.0 mg/kg saw CD4+ and CD8+ blood T cells expand clonally by week 6.

A note on this clone: Its specificity is unknown. Other DNA sequences from this sample encode an identical CDR3 as well.

Any history of autoimmune disease or systemic immunosuppression disqualified patients. CDR1 and CDR2 (germline): SGHNT, YENEEA. V was trimmed by 5 bases and J by 0 bases, leaving 13 bases between them. The CDR3 is made up of 15 amino acids. Repertoires were generated with immunoSEQ multiplex PCR, while TCRdb's copy carries only in-frame clones and drops some. The sample records under 150,000 clones, less than 95% being singletons. The input for sequencing was CD4+ or CD8+ T cells sorted from blood, taken in a trial of the OX40 agonist ivuxolimab. This TCR derives from an adult with an advanced solid tumor such as melanoma, head and neck, liver or kidney cancer. This chain joins TRBV11-3 and TRBJ1-1; D uncertain. The CDR3 DNA sequence: TGTGCCAGCAGCCCATCAGAAGGGATGAACACTGAAGCTTTCTTT. It specifies CASSPSEGMNTEAFF.